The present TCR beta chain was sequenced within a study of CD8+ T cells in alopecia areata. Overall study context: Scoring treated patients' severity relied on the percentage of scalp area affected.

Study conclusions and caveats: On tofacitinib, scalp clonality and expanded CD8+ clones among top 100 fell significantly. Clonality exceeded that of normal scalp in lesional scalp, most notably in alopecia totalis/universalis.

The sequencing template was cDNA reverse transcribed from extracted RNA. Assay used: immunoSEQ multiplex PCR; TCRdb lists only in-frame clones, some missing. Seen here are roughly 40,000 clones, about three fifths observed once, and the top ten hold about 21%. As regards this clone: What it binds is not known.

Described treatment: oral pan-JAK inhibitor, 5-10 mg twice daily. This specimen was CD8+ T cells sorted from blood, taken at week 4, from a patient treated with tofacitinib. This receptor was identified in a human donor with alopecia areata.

This chain's CDR3 is CASSQDWKGAQNYGYTF. CDR3 coding DNA: TGCGCCAGCAGCCAAGATTGGAAGGGGGCCCAAAACTATGGCTACACCTTC. The rearrangement joins TRBV4-3 to TRBJ1-2, with 7 bases that match TRBD1. With 0 bases clipped from V and 2 bases from J, the junction kept 9 bases outside the gene matches. The germline V gene has CDR1 LGHNA and CDR2 YSLEER. The CDR3 has 17 residues.